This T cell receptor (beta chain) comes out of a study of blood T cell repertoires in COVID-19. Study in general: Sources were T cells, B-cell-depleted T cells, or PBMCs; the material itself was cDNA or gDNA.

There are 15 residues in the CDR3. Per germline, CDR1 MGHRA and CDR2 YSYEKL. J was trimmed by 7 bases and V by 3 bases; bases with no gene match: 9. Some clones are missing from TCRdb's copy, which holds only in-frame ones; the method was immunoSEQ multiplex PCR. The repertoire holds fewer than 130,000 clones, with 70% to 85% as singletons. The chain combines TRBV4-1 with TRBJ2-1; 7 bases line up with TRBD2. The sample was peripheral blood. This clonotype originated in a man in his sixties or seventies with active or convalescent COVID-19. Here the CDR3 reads CASSHLTSSLNEQFF. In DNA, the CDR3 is TGCGCCAGCAGCCACCTGACTAGCAGCCTGAATGAGCAGTTCTTC.